The clone carrying this T cell receptor beta chain was recorded a few times. Its cognate antigen is unknown. The sample originates from a study of T cell repertoires in cytomegalovirus infection. Study-level background: Both a matching HLA type and CMV infection were indicated by public TCR beta signatures. Broader study findings: Carriers of CMV plus the relevant HLA were identified by cumulative public TCR beta family frequency.

V was shortened by 6 bases and J by 4 bases, with 13 bases between the two germline ends. This CDR3 contains 14 residues. Germline V lookup: CDR1 SNHLY, CDR2 FYNNEI. TCRdb re-called the reads with MiXCR, one entry per CDR3 protein. The sample includes about 100,000 distinct CDR3 sequences, 20% to 30% of them seen just once. This TCR was recovered from a human donor in good health (CMV status not recorded). Some clones in this sample may be carry-over from other donors' samples. Material for sequencing was CD8+ T cells from PBMCs. V is TRBV2 and J is TRBJ1-5, with D unresolved. The CDR3 protein is CASSDLLGNQPQHF. DNA for the CDR3: TGTGCCAGCAGCGACCTCTTAGGGAATCAGCCCCAGCATTTT.